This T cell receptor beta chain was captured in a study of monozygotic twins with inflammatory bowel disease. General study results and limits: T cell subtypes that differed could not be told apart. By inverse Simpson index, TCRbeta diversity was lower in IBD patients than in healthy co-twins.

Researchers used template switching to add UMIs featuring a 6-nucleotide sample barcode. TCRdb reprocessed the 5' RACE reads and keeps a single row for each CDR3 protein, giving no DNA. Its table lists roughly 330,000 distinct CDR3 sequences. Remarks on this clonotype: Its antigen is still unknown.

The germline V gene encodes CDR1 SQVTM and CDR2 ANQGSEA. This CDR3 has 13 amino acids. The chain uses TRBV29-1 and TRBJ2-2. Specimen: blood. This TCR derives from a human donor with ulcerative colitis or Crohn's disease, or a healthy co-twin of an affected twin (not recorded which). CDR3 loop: CSLQLANTGELFF.